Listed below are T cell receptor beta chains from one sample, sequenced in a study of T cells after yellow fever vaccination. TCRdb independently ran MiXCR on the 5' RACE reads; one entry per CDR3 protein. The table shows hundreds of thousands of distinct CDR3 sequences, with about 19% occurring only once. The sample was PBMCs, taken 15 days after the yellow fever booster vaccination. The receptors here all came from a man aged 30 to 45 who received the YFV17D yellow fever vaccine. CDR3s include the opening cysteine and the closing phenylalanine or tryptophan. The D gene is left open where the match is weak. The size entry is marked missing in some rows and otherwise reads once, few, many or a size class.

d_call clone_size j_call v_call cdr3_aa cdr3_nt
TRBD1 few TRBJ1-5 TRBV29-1 CSVASGTGDQPQHF TGCAGCGTCGCCTCCGGGACAGGGGATCAGCCCCAGCATTTT
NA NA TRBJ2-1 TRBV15 CATSRATTLNSYNEQFF TGTGCCACCAGCAGAGCCACTACCCTCAACTCCTACAATGAGCAGTTCTTC
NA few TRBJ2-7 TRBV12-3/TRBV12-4 CASRDHGGYEQYF TGTGCCAGCAGAGACCACGGGGGATACGAGCAGTACTTC
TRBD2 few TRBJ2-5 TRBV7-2 CASSFGLAGGEETQYF TGTGCCAGCAGCTTTGGACTAGCGGGAGGGGAAGAGACCCAGTACTTC
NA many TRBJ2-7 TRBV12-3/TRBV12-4 CASSLAGPSYEQYF TGTGCCAGCAGTTTGGCGGGACCCTCGTACGAGCAGTACTTC
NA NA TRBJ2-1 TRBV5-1 CASSLGNRYNEQFF TGCGCCAGCAGCTTGGGAAACAGGTACAATGAGCAGTTCTTC
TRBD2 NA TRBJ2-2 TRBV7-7 CASSLAGTRANTGELFF TGTGCTAGCAGCTTAGCGGGGACTAGAGCGAACACCGGGGAGCTGTTTTTT
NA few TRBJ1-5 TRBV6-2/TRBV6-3 CASSIPSRAQPQHF TGTGCCAGCAGCATCCCTTCGAGGGCTCAGCCCCAGCATTTT
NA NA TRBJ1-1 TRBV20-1 CSARGGVNAEAFF TGCAGTGCTAGAGGGGGGGTGAACGCTGAAGCTTTCTTT
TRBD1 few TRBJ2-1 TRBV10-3 CAISESGDREQFF TGTGCCATCAGTGAGTCCGGGGACAGAGAGCAGTTCTTC
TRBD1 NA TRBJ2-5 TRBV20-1 CSAMGQAETQYF TGCAGTGCTATGGGACAGGCAGAGACCCAGTACTTC
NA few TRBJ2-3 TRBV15 CATTRSWGLGTQYF TGTGCCACCACACGCTCCTGGGGCCTTGGGACGCAGTATTTT
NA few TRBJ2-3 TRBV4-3 CASSQDWASGLGFGTQYF TGCGCCAGCAGCCAAGATTGGGCCAGCGGGCTAGGGTTCGGTACGCAGTATTTT
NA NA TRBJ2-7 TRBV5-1 CASSFTQGLSYEQYF TGCGCCAGCAGCTTTACACAGGGATTATCCTACGAGCAGTACTTC
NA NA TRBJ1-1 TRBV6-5 CASSYTVGTEAFF TGTGCCAGCAGTTATACTGTGGGGACTGAAGCTTTCTTT
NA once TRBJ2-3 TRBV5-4 CASSKDPVADTQYF TGTGCCAGCAGCAAGGACCCCGTCGCAGATACGCAGTATTTT
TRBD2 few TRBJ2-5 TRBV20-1 CSVALAVFQETQYF TGCAGTGTCGCTCTAGCGGTTTTCCAAGAGACCCAGTACTTC
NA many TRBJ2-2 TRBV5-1 CASRNSRGNTGELFF TGCGCCAGCAGAAACTCCAGGGGGAACACCGGGGAGCTGTTTTTT
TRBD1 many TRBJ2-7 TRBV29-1 CSAKDRDDYEQYF TGCAGCGCCAAGGACAGGGACGACTACGAGCAGTACTTC
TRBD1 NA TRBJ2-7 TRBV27 CASRTGWDYEQYF TGTGCCAGCAGGACAGGGTGGGACTACGAGCAGTACTTC
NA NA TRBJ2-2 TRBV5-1 CASSLDGRPTGELFF TGCGCCAGCAGCTTGGACGGTCGCCCTACCGGGGAGCTGTTTTTT
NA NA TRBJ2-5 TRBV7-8 CASSFWSGDNPMGTQYF TGTGCCAGCAGCTTCTGGTCAGGGGACAATCCCATGGGGACCCAGTACTTC
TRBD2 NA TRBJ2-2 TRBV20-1 CSARPSGRPAGELFF TGCAGTGCTAGACCTAGCGGGAGACCCGCCGGGGAGCTGTTTTTT
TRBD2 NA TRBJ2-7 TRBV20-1 CSAPPTSGLEYEQYF TGCAGTGCCCCGCCAACTTCGGGACTAGAGTACGAGCAGTACTTC
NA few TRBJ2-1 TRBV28 CASSLGRGLFTEQFF TGTGCCAGCAGTTTGGGGAGAGGACTGTTCACTGAGCAGTTCTTC
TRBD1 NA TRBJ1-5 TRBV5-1 CASPPGQPNQPQHF TGCGCCAGCCCCCCGGGACAGCCGAATCAGCCCCAGCATTTT
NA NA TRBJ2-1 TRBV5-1 CASSHMDPKNNEQFF TGCGCCAGCAGCCACATGGACCCCAAGAACAATGAGCAGTTCTTC
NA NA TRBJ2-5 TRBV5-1 CASTLGPTQETQYF TGCGCCAGCACCCTAGGTCCAACGCAAGAGACCCAGTACTTC
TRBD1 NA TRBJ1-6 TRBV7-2 CASSARQGGNSPLHF TGTGCCAGCAGCGCACGACAGGGTGGAAATTCACCCCTCCACTTT
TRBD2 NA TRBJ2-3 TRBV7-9 CASSQGLAGKDTQYF TGTGCCAGCAGCCAAGGACTAGCGGGCAAAGATACGCAGTATTTT
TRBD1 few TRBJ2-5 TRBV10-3 CAISRGGDREQETQYF TGTGCCATCAGTAGGGGTGGGGACAGGGAACAAGAGACCCAGTACTTC
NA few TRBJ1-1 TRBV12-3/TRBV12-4 CASSSTEAFF TGTGCCAGCAGCTCCACTGAAGCTTTCTTT
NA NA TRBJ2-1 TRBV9 CASSGGPGLSYNEQFF TGTGCCAGCAGCGGGGGACCCGGACTTAGTTACAATGAGCAGTTCTTC
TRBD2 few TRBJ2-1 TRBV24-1 CATSGNSGLSSYNEQFF TGTGCCACCAGTGGCAATAGCGGGCTCAGCTCCTACAATGAGCAGTTCTTC
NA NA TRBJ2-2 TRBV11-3 CASSSGSSTGELFF TGTGCCAGCAGCTCAGGGTCCTCCACCGGGGAGCTGTTTTTT
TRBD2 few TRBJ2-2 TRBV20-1 CSATRAGTNTGELFF TGCAGTGCTACTAGAGCGGGAACGAACACCGGGGAGCTGTTTTTT
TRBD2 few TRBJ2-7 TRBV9 CASSVGGLAGVYEQYF TGTGCCAGCAGCGTAGGAGGTCTAGCGGGAGTCTACGAGCAGTACTTC
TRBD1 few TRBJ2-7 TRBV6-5 CASGDRGIFEQYF TGTGCCAGCGGGGACAGGGGAATCTTCGAGCAGTACTTC
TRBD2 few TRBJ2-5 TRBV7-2 CASSSAAGGFFETQYF TGTGCCAGCAGCTCCGCAGCGGGAGGGTTTTTTGAGACCCAGTACTTC
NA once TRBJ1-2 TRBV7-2 CASSLGGRVGGYTF TGTGCCAGCAGCTTAGGAGGCAGGGTGGGCGGCTACACCTTC
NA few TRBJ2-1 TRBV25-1 CASSEYKLGGMGNEQFF TGTGCCAGCAGTGAATACAAGTTAGGCGGGATGGGCAATGAGCAGTTCTTC